Reported below is one T cell receptor (beta chain). The antigen is undetermined. Produced via immunoSEQ multiplex PCR; TCRdb's table is partial and in-frame only. The sample shows 150,000 to 200,000 clones, approximately 86% of them seen only once. This record comes from a study of cytomegalovirus exposure and HLA in healthy donors. About the study: In a later analysis, the roughly 110 validation repertoires were reported to have used the same platform as the roughly 600 first-cohort repertoires. The study's findings and limits: The study recorded 150 to 200 TCR beta chains that were cytomegalovirus-associated. Many donors carried some public TCRs, although rarity characterized most TCR sequences.

The V end was cut by 4 bases, the J end by 0 bases, with 19 bases between. Germline-derived CDR1 and CDR2 are SGHAT and FQNNGV. CDR3 size: 17 residues. The TCR comes from a woman aged 18 to 35 in good health and CMV-seronegative. The specimen was PBMCs. The chain has TRBV11-2 and TRBJ2-7; TRBD2 is a possible D gene (6 bases). In nucleotides, the CDR3 is TGTGCCAGCAGCTCCGCTAGAGGACGGAGGGGCTCCTACGAGCAGTACTTC. This gives the protein CASSSARGRRGSYEQYF.